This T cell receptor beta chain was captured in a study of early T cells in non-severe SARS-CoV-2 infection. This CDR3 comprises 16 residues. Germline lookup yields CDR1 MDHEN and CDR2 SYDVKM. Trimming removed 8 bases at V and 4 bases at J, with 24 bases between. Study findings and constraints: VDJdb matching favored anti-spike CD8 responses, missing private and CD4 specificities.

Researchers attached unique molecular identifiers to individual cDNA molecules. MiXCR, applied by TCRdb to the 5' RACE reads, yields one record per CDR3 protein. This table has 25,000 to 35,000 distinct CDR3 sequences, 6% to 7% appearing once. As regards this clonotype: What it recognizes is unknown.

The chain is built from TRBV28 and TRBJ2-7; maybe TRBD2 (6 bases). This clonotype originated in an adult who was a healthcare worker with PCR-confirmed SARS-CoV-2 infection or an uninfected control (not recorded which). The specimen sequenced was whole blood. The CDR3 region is CASFPQGGLRGYEQYF. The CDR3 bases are TGTGCCAGCTTCCCCCAGGGAGGTCTCCGAGGGTACGAGCAGTACTTC.